This TCR beta chain originates from a study of blood T cells in healthy people across ages. This CDR3 contains 12 residues. Germline CDR1 reads SQVTM; CDR2 reads ANQGSEA. Trimming removed 6 bases from V and 3 bases from J, with 11 bases in between. Then a second PCR, running about 6 to 12 cycles, was carried out with a sample-barcoded 5' primer and a J-beta primer mix. TCRdb passed the 5' RACE reads through MiXCR, listing each CDR3 protein once. The sample includes around 1.5 million distinct CDR3 sequences, 30% to 40% of them seen just once. The chain carries TRBV29-1 and TRBJ1-1, with a weak D call TRBD1 (6 bases). The receptor's source is a woman in her 30s in good health. Sequencing input: blood. The CDR3 reads CSVQGIDTEAFF. In DNA form, the CDR3 reads TGCAGCGTCCAGGGGATTGACACTGAAGCTTTCTTT.